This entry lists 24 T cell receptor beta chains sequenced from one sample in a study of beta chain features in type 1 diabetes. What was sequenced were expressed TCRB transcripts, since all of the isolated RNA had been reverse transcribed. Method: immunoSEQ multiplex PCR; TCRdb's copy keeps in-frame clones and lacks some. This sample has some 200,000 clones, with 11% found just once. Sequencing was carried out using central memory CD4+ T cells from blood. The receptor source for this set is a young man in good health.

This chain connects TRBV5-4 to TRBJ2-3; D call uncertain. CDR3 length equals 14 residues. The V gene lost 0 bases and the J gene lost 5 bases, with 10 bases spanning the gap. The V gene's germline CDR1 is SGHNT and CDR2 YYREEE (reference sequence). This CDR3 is CASSLVEPGDTQYF. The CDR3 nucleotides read TGTGCCAGCAGCTTGGTCGAACCGGGAGATACGCAGTATTTT.

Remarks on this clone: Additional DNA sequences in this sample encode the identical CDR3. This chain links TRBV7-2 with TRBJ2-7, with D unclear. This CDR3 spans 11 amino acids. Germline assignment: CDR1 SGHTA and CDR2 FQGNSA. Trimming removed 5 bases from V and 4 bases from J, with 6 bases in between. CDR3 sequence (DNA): TGTGCCAGCAGCCCTCGGTACGAGCAGTACTTC. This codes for CASSPRYEQYF.

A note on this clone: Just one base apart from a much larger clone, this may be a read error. CDR3 loop: CASSLNSNEQFF. Here the CDR3 DNA reads TGTGCCAGCAGCTTAAACTCCAATGAGCAGTTCTTC. The chain couples TRBV7-3 to TRBJ2-1; D unresolved. Germline CDR1 is SGHTA and CDR2 is FQGTGA. The CDR3 sequence is 12 residues long. V dropped 1 base and J dropped 6 bases, with 4 bases sitting between them.

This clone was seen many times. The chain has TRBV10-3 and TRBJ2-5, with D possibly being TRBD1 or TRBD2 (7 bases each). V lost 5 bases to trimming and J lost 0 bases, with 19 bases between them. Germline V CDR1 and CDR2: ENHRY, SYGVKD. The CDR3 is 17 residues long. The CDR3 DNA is TGTGCCATCAGTCCAACAGGGGCCGGGACTAACCAAGAGACCCAGTACTTC. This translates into CAISPTGAGTNQETQYF.

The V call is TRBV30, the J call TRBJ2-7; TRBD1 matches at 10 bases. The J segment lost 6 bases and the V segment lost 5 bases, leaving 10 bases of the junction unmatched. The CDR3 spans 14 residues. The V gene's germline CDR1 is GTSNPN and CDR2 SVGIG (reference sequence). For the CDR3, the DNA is TGTGCCTGGCGAGACAGGGGGCGAGAGGGCGAGCAGTACTTC. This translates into CAWRDRGREGEQYF.

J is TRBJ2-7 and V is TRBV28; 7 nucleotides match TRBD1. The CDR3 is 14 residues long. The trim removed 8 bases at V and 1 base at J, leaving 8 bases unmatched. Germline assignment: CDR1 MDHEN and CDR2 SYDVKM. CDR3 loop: CASGLGTVSYEQYF. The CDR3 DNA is TGTGCCAGCGGTCTGGGGACAGTATCCTACGAGCAGTACTTC.

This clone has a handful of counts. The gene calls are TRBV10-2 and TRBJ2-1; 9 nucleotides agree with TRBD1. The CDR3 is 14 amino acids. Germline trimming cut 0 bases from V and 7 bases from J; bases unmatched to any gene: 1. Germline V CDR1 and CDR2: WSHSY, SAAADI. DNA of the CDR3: TGCGCCAGCAGTGAGTCCGACAGGGGGAATGAGCAGTTCTTC. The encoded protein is CASSESDRGNEQFF.

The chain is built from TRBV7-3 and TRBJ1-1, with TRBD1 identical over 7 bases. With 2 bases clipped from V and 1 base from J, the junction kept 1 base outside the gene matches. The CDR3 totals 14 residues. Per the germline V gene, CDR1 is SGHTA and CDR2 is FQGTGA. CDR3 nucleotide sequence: TGTGCCAGCAGCTTAGGGACAGAGAACACTGAAGCTTTCTTT. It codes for CASSLGTENTEAFF.

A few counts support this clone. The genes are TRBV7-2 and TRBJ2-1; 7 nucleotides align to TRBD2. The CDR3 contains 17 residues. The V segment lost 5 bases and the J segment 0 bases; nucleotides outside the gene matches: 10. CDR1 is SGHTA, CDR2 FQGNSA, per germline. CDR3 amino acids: CASSRGGFEVSYNEQFF. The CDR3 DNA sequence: TGTGCCAGCAGCCGCGGGGGATTCGAAGTCTCCTACAATGAGCAGTTCTTC.

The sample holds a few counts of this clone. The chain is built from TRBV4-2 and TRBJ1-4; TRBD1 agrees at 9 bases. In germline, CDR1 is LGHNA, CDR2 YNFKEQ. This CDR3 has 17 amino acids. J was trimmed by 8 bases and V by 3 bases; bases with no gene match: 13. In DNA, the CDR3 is TGTGCCAGCAGCCACGTCCCGGGACAGGGAGGAGGGGAAAAACTGTTTTTT. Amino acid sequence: CASSHVPGQGGGEKLFF.

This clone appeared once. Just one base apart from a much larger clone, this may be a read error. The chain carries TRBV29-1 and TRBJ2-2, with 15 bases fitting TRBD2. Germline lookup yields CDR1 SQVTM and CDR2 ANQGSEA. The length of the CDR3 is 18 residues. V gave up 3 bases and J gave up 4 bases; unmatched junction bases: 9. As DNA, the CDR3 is TGCAGCGTTGATTGGACTAGCGGGAGGGTAGGTGGCACCGGGGAGCTGTTTTTT. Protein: CSVDWTSGRVGGTGELFF.

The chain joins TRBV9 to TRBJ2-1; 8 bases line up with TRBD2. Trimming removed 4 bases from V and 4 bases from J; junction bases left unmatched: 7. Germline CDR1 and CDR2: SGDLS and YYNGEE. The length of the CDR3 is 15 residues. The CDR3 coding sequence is TGTGCCAGCAGCCTCACTAGCGGTCCTTACAATGAGCAGTTCTTC. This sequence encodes CASSLTSGPYNEQFF.

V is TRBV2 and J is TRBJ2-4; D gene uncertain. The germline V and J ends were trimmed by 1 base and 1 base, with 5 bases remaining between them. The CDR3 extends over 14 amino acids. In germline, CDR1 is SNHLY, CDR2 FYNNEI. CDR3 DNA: TGTGCCAGCAGTGAAGGGGTTGCCAAAAACATTCAGTACTTC. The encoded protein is CASSEGVAKNIQYF.

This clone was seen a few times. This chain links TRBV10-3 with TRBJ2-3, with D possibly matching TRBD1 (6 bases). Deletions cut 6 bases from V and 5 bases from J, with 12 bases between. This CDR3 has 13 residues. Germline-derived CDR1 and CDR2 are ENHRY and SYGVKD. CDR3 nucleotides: TGTGCCATCAGCCGGGACATCAGAGATACGCAGTATTTT. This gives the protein CAISRDIRDTQYF.

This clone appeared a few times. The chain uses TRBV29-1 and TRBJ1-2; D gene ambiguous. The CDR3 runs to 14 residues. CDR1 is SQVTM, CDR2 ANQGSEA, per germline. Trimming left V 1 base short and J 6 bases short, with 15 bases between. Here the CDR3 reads CSVEGHSNGDGYTF. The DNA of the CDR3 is TGCAGCGTTGAAGGGCACTCTAATGGGGATGGCTACACCTTC.

The CDR3 DNA reads TGTGCCAGCCTCCGGGGACAGGGCAACGAGCAGTACTTC. As protein: CASLRGQGNEQYF. This chain links TRBV6-6 with TRBJ2-7; the match to TRBD1 covers 9 bases. Germline V gene sequence: CDR1 MNHNY, CDR2 SVGAGI (reference sequence). V dropped 8 bases and J dropped 5; count of bases not matched to a gene: 7. There are 13 residues in the CDR3.

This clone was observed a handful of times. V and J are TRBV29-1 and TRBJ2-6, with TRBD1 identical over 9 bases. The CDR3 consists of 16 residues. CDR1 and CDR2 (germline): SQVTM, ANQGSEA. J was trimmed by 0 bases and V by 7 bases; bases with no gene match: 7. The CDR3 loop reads CSGAGTGSSGANVLTF. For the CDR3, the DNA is TGCAGCGGGGCCGGGACAGGGAGCTCTGGGGCCAACGTCCTGACTTTC.

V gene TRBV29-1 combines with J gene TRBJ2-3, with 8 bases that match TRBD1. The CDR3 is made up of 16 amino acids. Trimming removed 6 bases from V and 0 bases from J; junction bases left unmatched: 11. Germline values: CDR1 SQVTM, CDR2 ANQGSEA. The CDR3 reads CSVANEQGGSTDTQYF. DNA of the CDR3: TGCAGCGTCGCCAACGAACAGGGGGGTAGCACAGATACGCAGTATTTT.

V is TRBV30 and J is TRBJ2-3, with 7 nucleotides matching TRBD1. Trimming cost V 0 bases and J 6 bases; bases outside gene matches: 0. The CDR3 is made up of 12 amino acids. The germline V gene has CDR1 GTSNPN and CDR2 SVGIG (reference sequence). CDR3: CAWSVQGDTQYF. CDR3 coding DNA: TGTGCCTGGAGTGTACAGGGGGATACGCAGTATTTT.

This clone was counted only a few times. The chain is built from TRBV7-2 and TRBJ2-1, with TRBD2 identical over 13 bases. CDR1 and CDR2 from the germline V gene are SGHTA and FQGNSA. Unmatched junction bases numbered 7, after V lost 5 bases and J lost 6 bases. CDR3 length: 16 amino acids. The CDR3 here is CASSPRLAGGINEQFF. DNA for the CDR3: TGTGCCAGCAGCCCCAGACTAGCGGGGGGCATCAATGAGCAGTTCTTC. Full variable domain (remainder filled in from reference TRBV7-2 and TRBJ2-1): GAGVSQSPSNKVTEKGKDVELRCDPISGHTALYWYRQSLGQGLEFLIYFQGNSAPDKSGLPSDRFSAERTGGSVSTLTIQRTQQEDSAVYLCASSPRLAGGINEQFFGPGTRLTVL.

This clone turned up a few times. The CDR3 nucleotides read TGTGCCAGCAGTTACGGGCAGGTTATCACAGATACGCAGTATTTT. Translation gives CASSYGQVITDTQYF. The V gene is TRBV6-6, the J gene TRBJ2-3; D is unclear. Between the trimmed V and J ends, which lost 2 bases and 2 bases, there was a span of 11 bases. The CDR3 is 15 residues long. Germline loops: CDR1 MNHNY, CDR2 SVGAGI (reference sequence).

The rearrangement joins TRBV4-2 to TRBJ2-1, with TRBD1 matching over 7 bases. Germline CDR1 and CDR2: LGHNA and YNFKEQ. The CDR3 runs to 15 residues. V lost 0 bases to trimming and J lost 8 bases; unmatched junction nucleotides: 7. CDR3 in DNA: TGTGCCAGCAGCCAAGAATGGACAGGACGGTATGAGCAGTTCTTC. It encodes CASSQEWTGRYEQFF.

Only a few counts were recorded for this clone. In DNA, the CDR3 is TGCGCCAGCAGCCCAACCGGGGAGACCCAGTACTTC. Its translation is CASSPTGETQYF. The V gene is TRBV4-1, the J gene TRBJ2-5; D is uncertain. Deletions cut 4 bases from V and 5 bases from J, with 8 bases between. The CDR3 length is 12 residues. CDR1 MGHRA and CDR2 YSYEKL come from the germline V gene.

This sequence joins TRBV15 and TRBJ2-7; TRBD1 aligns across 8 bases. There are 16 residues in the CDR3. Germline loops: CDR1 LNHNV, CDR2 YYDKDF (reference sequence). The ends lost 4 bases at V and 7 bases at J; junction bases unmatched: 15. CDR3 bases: TGTGCCACCAGCACATACCCCGGGACAGGTTCTAGGGAGCAGTACTTC. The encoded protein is CATSTYPGTGSREQYF.